This TCR beta chain was obtained from a study of radiation and T cells in renal cell carcinoma. To note about this clone: Its antigen is unidentified.

This table comes from immunoSEQ multiplex PCR, and its TCRdb copy is limited to in-frame clones, with some not included. The sample lists tens of thousands of clones; about 85% were seen once. Time point denoted: blood 4 weeks post-SBRT, at nephrectomy. Treatment given: 15 Gy SBRT to primary tumor, nephrectomy 4 weeks later. Broader study findings: Without pretreatment biopsies, baseline tumor clonotype presence was undetermined. Top tumor clonotypes rose in blood 2 weeks post-radiation, then contracted.

Germline CDR1 and CDR2: MNHEY and SMNVEV (reference sequence). The ends lost 1 base at V and 3 bases at J; junction bases unmatched: 12. CDR3 length: 18 residues. The sequencing here drew on blood, taken from a patient whose treatment included radiotherapy and nephrectomy. This clonotype was sampled from a man aged 50-59 years with renal cell carcinoma. J is TRBJ2-3 and V is TRBV27, with TRBD2 identical over 8 bases. CDR3 sequence (DNA): TGTGCCAGCAGTTTATACTTCTCGGGAGGGCCGGGTACAGATACGCAGTATTTT. Translating gives CASSLYFSGGPGTDTQYF.